This T cell receptor (beta chain) was recovered during a study of T cells in Graves' hyperthyroidism and ophthalmopathy. Looking at the study overall: Peripheral blood draws took place at initial diagnosis, ahead of any treatment. Study observations and caveats: In blood, most of the thyroid clonotypes expanded above 0.001 were also present. It was a median about 7.1 months before onset that the model predicted ophthalmopathy.

Amplified TCR beta CDR3 regions came from RNA transcripts. First-round RT-PCR targeting the TCR CDR3 was performed with the HTBI primer set. In TCRdb, the multiplex PCR reads were re-called with MiXCR into one record per CDR3 protein. The sample has hundreds of thousands of distinct CDR3 sequences, under 25% seen once. This clonotype came up many times. No antigen is known for it. Patients affected by ophthalmopathy presented a Clinical Activity Score of at least 3, a NOSPECS grade of at least 4, and disease duration below 3 months. Trimming left V 2 bases short and J 7 bases short, with 15 bases between. Germline values: CDR1 MDHEN, CDR2 SYDVKM. CDR3 size: 14 residues.

The V call is TRBV28, the J call TRBJ2-7; a weak D match, TRBD2 (6 bases). The sequencing input was blood. The source of this sequence is a man under 40 with Graves' ophthalmopathy. Written as DNA, the CDR3 is TGTGCCAGCAGTTTAATTGGAGGGGCGAGGGAGCAGTACTTC. Residues: CASSLIGGAREQYF.